This passage covers 5 T cell receptor beta chains from one sample sequenced in a study of blood T cells in healthy people across ages. Through a sample-barcoded 5' primer and a J-beta primer mix, a second PCR was run for roughly 6 to 12 cycles. TCRdb processed the 5' RACE reads anew with MiXCR; each CDR3 protein has one entry. This repertoire shows approximately 780,000 distinct CDR3 sequences, roughly 24% found once; its top ten account for about 2.9%. These data also formed part of another study, on T cells of mothers and their children.

The sequencing input was blood. Receptor source: a boy younger than 18 in good health.

This clonotype was detected a few times. The chain links TRBV5-1 to TRBJ2-2; D is possibly TRBD2 (6 bases). The CDR3 is made up of 16 amino acids. CDR1 and CDR2 from the germline V gene are SGHRS and YFSETQ. Trimming took off 4 bases at V and 5 bases at J, with 18 bases between the two ends. CDR3 loop: CASSLGGQGLTGELFF. As DNA, the CDR3 is TGCGCCAGCAGCCTCGGGGGTCAGGGATTAACCGGGGAGCTGTTTTTT. The variable domain in full, completed from reference TRBV5-1 and TRBJ2-2, reads KAGVTQTPRYLIKTRGQQVTLSCSPISGHRSVSWYQQTPGQGLQFLFEYFSETQRNKGNFPGRFSGRQFSNSRSEMNVSTLELGDSALYLCASSLGGQGLTGELFFGEGSRLTVL.

This clonotype was found a few times. V and J are TRBV29-1 and TRBJ2-5; D perhaps matches TRBD2 (5 bases). The DNA end is more similar to TRBJ2-7, so the J call may be wrong. Germline V gene sequence: CDR1 SQVTM, CDR2 ANQGSEA. This CDR3 comprises 15 residues. In DNA form, the CDR3 reads TGCAGCGTTAAATCCCGCGGGCGTTTCTCCTACGAGCAGTACTTC. This translates into CSVKSRGRFSYEQYF.

This clonotype showed up just a few times. The chain couples TRBV4-1 to TRBJ2-7, with D perhaps TRBD1 (6 bases). The CDR3 is made up of 15 amino acids. In germline, CDR1 is MGHRA, CDR2 YSYEKL. Trimming pared 1 base from V and 0 bases from J, leaving 10 bases between. As DNA, the CDR3 is TGCGCCAGCAGCCAAGGACAGGTATCCTCCTACGAGCAGTACTTC. The encoded protein is CASSQGQVSSYEQYF.

The CDR3 loop reads CASRKTSGGARQYF. CDR3 nucleotides: TGTGCCAGCAGAAAGACTAGCGGGGGGGCGAGGCAGTATTTT. The chain has TRBV6-2 or TRBV6-3 and TRBJ2-3, with TRBD2 matching over 14 bases. Unmatched junction bases numbered 7, after V lost 6 bases and J lost 11 bases. Germline lookup yields CDR1 MNHEY and CDR2 SVGEGT. This CDR3 comprises 14 residues.

This clonotype was seen at least ten times. The genes are TRBV28 and TRBJ2-5, with 10 bases lining up with TRBD2. This CDR3 has 19 amino acids. Looked up from germline, CDR1 is MDHEN and CDR2 is SYDVKM. With V trimmed by 6 bases and J by 0 bases, 16 bases remained unmatched. In nucleotides, the CDR3 is TGTGCCAGCAGCGGACTTGTAGCGGGGGGCCCCAATAACCAAGAGACCCAGTACTTC. Residues: CASSGLVAGGPNNQETQYF. The whole variable domain, remainder taken from reference TRBV28 and TRBJ2-5, is DVKVTQSSRYLVKRTGEKVFLECVQDMDHENMFWYRQDPGLGLRLIYFSYDVKMKEKGDIPEGYSVSREKKERFSLILESASTNQTSMYLCASSGLVAGGPNNQETQYFGPGTRLLVL.